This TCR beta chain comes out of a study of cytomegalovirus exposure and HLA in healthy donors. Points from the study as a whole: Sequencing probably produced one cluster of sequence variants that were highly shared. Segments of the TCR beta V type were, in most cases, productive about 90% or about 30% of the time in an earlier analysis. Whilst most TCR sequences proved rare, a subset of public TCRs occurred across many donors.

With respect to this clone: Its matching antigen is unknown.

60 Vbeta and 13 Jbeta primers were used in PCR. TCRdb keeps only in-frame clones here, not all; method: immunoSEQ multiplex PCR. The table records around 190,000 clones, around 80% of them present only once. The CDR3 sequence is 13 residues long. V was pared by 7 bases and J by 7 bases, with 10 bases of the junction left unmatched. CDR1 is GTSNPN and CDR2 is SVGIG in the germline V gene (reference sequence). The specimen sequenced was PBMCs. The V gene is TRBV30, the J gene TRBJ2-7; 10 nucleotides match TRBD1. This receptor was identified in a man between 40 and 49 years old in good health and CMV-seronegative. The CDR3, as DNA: TGTGCCTCCACCCGGGACAGGGGTGCGGAGCAGTACTTC. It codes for CASTRDRGAEQYF. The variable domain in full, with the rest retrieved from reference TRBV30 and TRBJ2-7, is SQTIHQWPATLVQPVGSPLSLECTVEGTSNPNLYWYRQAAGRGLQLLFYSVGIGQISSEVPQNLSASRPQDRQFILSSKKLLLSDSGFYLCASTRDRGAEQYFGPGTRLTVT.